This TCR beta chain was sequenced during a study of T cell repertoires in cytomegalovirus infection (dated by TCRdb to between 2018 and 2021). Regarding the complete study: Because public TCR beta signatures pointed to carriage of CMV infection together with the matching HLA type, the HLA type of each donor mattered for the analysis.

Sequencing used an Illumina HiSeq 1500. TCRdb reprocessed the public reads (quality trimming at Q25 with fastp, clone calling with MiXCR) and kept in-frame beta chains. Entries that share a CDR3 protein sequence are merged under the most common genes and DNA. In this sample the table shows 100,000 to 150,000 distinct CDR3 sequences, 20% to 30% of which occur a single time. The ten most abundant clones make up roughly 35% of the sample. The study at large found these results: The ex vivo response was dominated by HLA-C-restricted CMV-specific TCR beta clonotypes, which also provided the single most frequent clonotype in two of eight donors. Cumulative frequency of public TCR beta family members discriminated carriers of CMV infection plus the relevant HLA type in this cohort and an independent roughly 330-donor cohort.

As for this clonotype: Its recognized antigen is unknown. Base qualities were left out, and no much larger clone turns up one base away.

The sample comprised PBMCs, sequenced either directly or after in vitro stimulation (not recorded which). The TCR sequence derives from a human donor in good health (CMV status not recorded). Some clones in this sample may be carry-over from other donors' samples.

The CDR3 protein sequence reads: CASSRSTGEAFF. Read as DNA, the sequence is TGTGCCAGCAGTCGGTCGACAGGTGAAGCTTTCTTT. The chain links TRBV3-1 with TRBJ1-1; TRBD1 is perhaps the D gene, given 6 matching bases. The CDR3 has 12 amino acids, counting the end cysteine and phenylalanine. Only CDR3 DNA remains: 36 bases, in frame from the first base. The junction shows trimming of 6 bases on V and 7 bases on J, plus 12 bases between the germline ends. The germline V gene (reference sequence) yields LGHDT for CDR1 and YNNKEL for CDR2.